Listed below are T cell receptor beta chains from one sample, sequenced in a study of T-cell memory formation after mild COVID-19. TCRdb reprocessed the 5' RACE reads with MiXCR, giving one entry per CDR3 protein. In the table there are about 470,000 distinct CDR3 sequences, 15% to 20% of which are singletons. Specimen: PBMCs or a T cell subset sorted from them (not recorded which). These receptors all come from an adult woman who had mild COVID-19 (a few samples of this study predate the infection). Cell type and time point are not known. Each CDR3 is given with its conserved first and last residue. The D gene is left open where the match is weak. The size of a clone is reported for some rows only, either as once, few or many, or as a class for expanded clones.

>TRBD2|TRBV9|.|TRBJ2-1
CASNVGSGGNEQFF
TGTGCCAGCAACGTGGGGTCCGGGGGGAATGAGCAGTTCTTC
>TRBD1|TRBV6-2/TRBV6-3|few|TRBJ1-1
CASSYPPGQGPFPTEAFF
TGTGCCAGCAGTTACCCGCCTGGACAGGGGCCCTTCCCCACTGAAGCTTTCTTT
>.|TRBV6-1|.|TRBJ2-3
CASSGIRASADTQYF
TGTGCCAGCAGCGGAATCAGGGCATCCGCAGATACGCAGTATTTT
>TRBD2|TRBV7-8|.|TRBJ2-3
CASSPTSGRFNFPDTQYF
TGTGCCAGCAGTCCGACTAGCGGGAGATTTAATTTTCCAGATACGCAGTATTTT
>TRBD2|TRBV9|few|TRBJ2-7
CASSPRLAGTYEQYF
TGTGCCAGCAGCCCCCGACTAGCGGGAACCTACGAGCAGTACTTC
>.|TRBV11-2|.|TRBJ1-1
CASSSLGGVNTEAFF
TGTGCCAGCAGCTCCCTCGGGGGGGTGAACACTGAAGCTTTCTTT
>.|TRBV11-3|.|TRBJ2-1
CASSPAGELTYNEQFF
TGTGCCAGCAGTCCCGCAGGAGAGCTTACCTACAATGAGCAGTTCTTC
>TRBD2|TRBV7-9|few|TRBJ2-5
CASSSWTSGGVQETQYF
TGTGCCAGCAGCTCCTGGACTAGCGGAGGGGTTCAAGAGACCCAGTACTTC
>TRBD2|TRBV4-1|few|TRBJ2-5
CASSQLGLANLGETQYF
TGCGCCAGCAGCCAACTGGGACTAGCGAACCTGGGAGAGACCCAGTACTTC
>.|TRBV19|.|TRBJ1-2
CASSPRTDSNYGYTF
TGTGCCAGTAGTCCCAGGACGGATTCTAACTATGGCTACACCTTC
>TRBD2|TRBV4-1|.|TRBJ2-1
CASSQDGTSGVSSYNEQFF
TGCGCCAGCAGCCAAGATGGAACTAGCGGGGTAAGCTCCTACAATGAGCAGTTCTTC
>.|TRBV6-6|.|TRBJ2-2
CASSSHSQRNTGELFF
TGTGCCAGCAGTTCCCACAGTCAGCGGAACACCGGGGAGCTGTTTTTT
>.|TRBV9|.|TRBJ1-3
CASSAGPSSGNTIYF
TGTGCCAGCAGCGCCGGACCGAGCTCTGGAAACACCATATATTTT
>.|TRBV5-1|few|TRBJ1-1
CASSLAEGSEAFF
TGCGCCAGCAGCTTGGCCGAGGGGAGTGAAGCTTTCTTT
>.|TRBV5-4|.|TRBJ2-2
CASSVGLVNTGELFF
TGTGCCAGCAGCGTGGGACTGGTGAACACCGGGGAGCTGTTTTTT
>.|TRBV5-1|many|TRBJ2-3
CASSLAPTDTQYF
TGCGCCAGCAGCTTGGCCCCCACAGATACGCAGTATTTT
>TRBD1|TRBV7-9|few|TRBJ2-7
CASSRTGVVLEQYF
TGTGCCAGCAGCAGGACAGGGGTTGTGCTCGAGCAGTACTTC
>TRBD1|TRBV6-5|.|TRBJ2-1
CASREDRSSYNEQFF
TGTGCCAGCAGAGAGGACAGGAGCTCCTACAATGAGCAGTTCTTC
>TRBD2|TRBV5-1|many|TRBJ2-1
CASSLGLAGGYNEQFF
TGCGCCAGCAGCTTGGGACTAGCGGGAGGCTACAATGAGCAGTTCTTC
>.|TRBV10-3|few|TRBJ2-1
CAIRGSEGNEQFF
TGTGCCATCCGCGGCTCAGAAGGTAATGAGCAGTTCTTC
>TRBD1|TRBV5-4|.|TRBJ1-3
CASSPGGPSGNTIYF
TGTGCCAGCAGCCCAGGGGGTCCCTCTGGAAACACCATATATTTT
>TRBD1|TRBV12-3/TRBV12-4|.|TRBJ1-2
CASRPTGGDYGYTF
TGTGCCAGCAGGCCGACAGGGGGCGACTATGGCTACACCTTC
>.|TRBV21-1|.|TRBJ2-3
CASSKEGNPNTQYF
TGTGCCAGCAGCAAAGAGGGCAACCCTAATACGCAGTATTTT